This entry is about one T cell receptor (beta chain). This sample is part of a study of cytomegalovirus exposure and HLA in healthy donors. Here immunoSEQ multiplex PCR was the method, and the copy in TCRdb shows in-frame clones only, minus some. Among fewer than 400,000 clones, 86% were seen once, and the ten largest hold around 0.84%. There are 13 residues in the CDR3. V lost 0 bases, J lost 13 bases, and 13 bases lay in between. CDR1 LNHDA and CDR2 SQIVND come from the germline V gene (reference sequence). V and J are TRBV19 and TRBJ2-1, with a weak D call TRBD2 (5 bases). This TCR was sampled from a woman between 18 and 30 years old in good health and CMV-seronegative. Sequenced: PBMCs. CDR3 region: CASSIDRRGSQFF. In nucleotides, the CDR3 is TGTGCCAGTAGTATAGATCGAAGAGGGAGTCAGTTCTTC.